The source of this T cell receptor (beta chain) is a study of cytomegalovirus exposure and HLA in healthy donors. The PCR was carried out with 60 Vbeta primers and 13 Jbeta primers. Clones were read by immunoSEQ multiplex PCR, and TCRdb kept only the in-frame ones, dropping some. The table for this sample gives some 72,000 clones. The germline gives CDR1 SGHRS, CDR2 YFSETQ. Trimming pared 0 bases from V and 6 bases from J, leaving 10 bases between. The CDR3 contains 13 residues. The source material was PBMCs. The TCR comes from a man aged 25 to 45 in good health and CMV-seronegative. V gene TRBV5-1 combines with J gene TRBJ2-7; D is possibly TRBD1 (5 bases). CDR3 in DNA: TGCGCCAGCAGCTTGGGCAGGGTGGGCGAGCAGTACTTC. It encodes CASSLGRVGEQYF.